The clone carrying this TCR beta chain came up many times. Its antigen is unknown. This entry is derived from a study of regulatory T cells in long-lasting Graves disease. Study-wide background: Newly diagnosed Graves' patients had under 3 months of antithyroid drugs.

In building TCR beta libraries, iRepertoire HTBI primers were used together with Arm-PCR of CDR3 regions. TCRdb independently ran MiXCR on the multiplex PCR reads; one entry per CDR3 protein. This sample has about 450,000 distinct CDR3 sequences, with about a sixth found just once. Whole-study results and caveats: Persistent Graves' patients showed reduced TCR diversity versus newly diagnosed patients. When disease was persistent, TRBV28, TRBJ1-2 and TRBJ2-5 were the favored segments.

Time point given: newly diagnosed GD, antithyroid drugs for less than 3 months. TCR sequences were obtained from RNA taken from PBMCs. Patients met American Thyroid Association criteria for Graves' disease. Trimming shortened V by 2 bases and J by 6 bases, and 7 bases separated the two germline ends. Germline loops: CDR1 MNHEY, CDR2 SVGAGI. This CDR3 is built from 12 residues. The data also belong to a second study, concerning T cells in Graves' hyperthyroidism and ophthalmopathy.

The sequence derives from a woman under 40 with Graves disease. The material sequenced was peripheral blood mononuclear cells (PBMCs), taken at new diagnosis, from a patient treated with antithyroid drugs. The rearrangement uses TRBV6-5 and TRBJ1-1; D gene ambiguous. Here the CDR3 DNA reads TGTGCCAGCAGTTACCGCGGGTCTGAAGCTTTCTTT. This gives the protein CASSYRGSEAFF.